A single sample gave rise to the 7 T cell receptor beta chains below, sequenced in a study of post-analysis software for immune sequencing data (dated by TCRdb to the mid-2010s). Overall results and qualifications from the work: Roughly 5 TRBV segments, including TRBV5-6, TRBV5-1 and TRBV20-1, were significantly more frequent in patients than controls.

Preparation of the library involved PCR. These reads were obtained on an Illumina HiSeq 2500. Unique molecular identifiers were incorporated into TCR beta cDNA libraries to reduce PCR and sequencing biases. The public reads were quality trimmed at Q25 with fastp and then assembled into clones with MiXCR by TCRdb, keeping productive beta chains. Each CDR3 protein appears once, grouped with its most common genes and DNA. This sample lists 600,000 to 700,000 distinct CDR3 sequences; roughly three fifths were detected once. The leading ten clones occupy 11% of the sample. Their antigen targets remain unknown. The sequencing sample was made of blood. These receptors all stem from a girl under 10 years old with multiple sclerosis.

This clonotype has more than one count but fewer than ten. The CDR3, as DNA: TGCGCCAGCAGCTCTCGAGGAGGGGACAATGAGCAGTTCTTC. Translation gives CASSSRGGDNEQFF. This rearrangement joins TRBV5-1 to TRBJ2-1; D possibly corresponds to TRBD2 (6 bases). The CDR3 is made up of 14 amino acids. Trimming removed 3 bases from V and 5 bases from J, with 12 bases in between. Germline loops: CDR1 SGHRS, CDR2 YFSETQ.

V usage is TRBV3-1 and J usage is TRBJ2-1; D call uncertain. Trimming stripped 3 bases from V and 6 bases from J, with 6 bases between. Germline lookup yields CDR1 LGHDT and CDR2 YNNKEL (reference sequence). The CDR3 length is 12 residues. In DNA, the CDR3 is TGTGCCAGCAGCCATGAGAGCAATGAGCAGTTCTTC. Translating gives CASSHESNEQFF.

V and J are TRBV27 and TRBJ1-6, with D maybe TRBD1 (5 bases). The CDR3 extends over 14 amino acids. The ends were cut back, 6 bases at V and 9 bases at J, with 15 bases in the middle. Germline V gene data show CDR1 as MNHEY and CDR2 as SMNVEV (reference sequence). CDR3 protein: CASSPGFGGSPLHF. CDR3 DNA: TGTGCCAGCAGCCCCGGGTTCGGGGGTTCACCCCTCCACTTT.

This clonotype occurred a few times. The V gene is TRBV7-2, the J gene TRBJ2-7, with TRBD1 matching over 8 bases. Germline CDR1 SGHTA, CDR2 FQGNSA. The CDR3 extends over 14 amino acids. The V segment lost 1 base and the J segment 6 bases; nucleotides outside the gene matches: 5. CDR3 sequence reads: CASSLGTGRREQYF. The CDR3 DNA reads TGTGCCAGCAGCTTAGGGACAGGGAGACGCGAGCAGTACTTC.

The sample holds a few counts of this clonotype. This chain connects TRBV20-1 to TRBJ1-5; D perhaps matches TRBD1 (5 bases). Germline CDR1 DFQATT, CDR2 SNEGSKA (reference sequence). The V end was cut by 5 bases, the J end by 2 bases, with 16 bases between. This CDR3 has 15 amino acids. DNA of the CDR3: TGCAGTGCTCACCCCGCGGGGCGTGGCAATCAGCCCCAGCATTTT. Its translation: CSAHPAGRGNQPQHF.

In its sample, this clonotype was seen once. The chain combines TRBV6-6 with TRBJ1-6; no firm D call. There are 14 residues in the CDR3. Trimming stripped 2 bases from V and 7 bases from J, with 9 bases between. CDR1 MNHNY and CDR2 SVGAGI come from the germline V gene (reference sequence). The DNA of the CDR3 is TGTGCCAGCAGTTACCAACGGGGAAATTCACCCCTCCACTTT. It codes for CASSYQRGNSPLHF.

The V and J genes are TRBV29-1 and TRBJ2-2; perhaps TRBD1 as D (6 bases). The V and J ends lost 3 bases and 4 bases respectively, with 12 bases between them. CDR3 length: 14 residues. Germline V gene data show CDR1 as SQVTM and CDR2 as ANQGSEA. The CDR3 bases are TGCAGCGTTGATACTACAGGGACCACCGGGGAGCTGTTTTTT. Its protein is CSVDTTGTTGELFF.